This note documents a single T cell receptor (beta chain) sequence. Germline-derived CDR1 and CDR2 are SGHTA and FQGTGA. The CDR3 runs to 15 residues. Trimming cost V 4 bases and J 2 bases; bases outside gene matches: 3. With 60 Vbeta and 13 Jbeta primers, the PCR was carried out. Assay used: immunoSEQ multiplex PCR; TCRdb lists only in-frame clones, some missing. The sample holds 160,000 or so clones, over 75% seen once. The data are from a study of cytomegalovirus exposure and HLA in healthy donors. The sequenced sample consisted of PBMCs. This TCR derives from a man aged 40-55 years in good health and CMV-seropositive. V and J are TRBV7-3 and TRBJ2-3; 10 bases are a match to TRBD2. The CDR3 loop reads CASSWTSGNTDTQYF. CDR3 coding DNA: TGTGCCAGCAGCTGGACTAGCGGAAACACAGATACGCAGTATTTT.